This is a list of T cell receptor beta chains from one sample in a study of blood T cell repertoires in COVID-19. The repertoire was sequenced with immunoSEQ multiplex PCR; TCRdb's copy has only in-frame clones and lacks some. The sample consists of 180,000 or so clones, approximately 82% of them appearing once. What was sequenced was PBMCs or T cells enriched from blood (not recorded which). These receptor sequences come from a man in his fifties or sixties who had recovered from COVID-19. Each CDR3 is given with its conserved first and last residue. Fields, in order: D gene, V gene, J gene, clone size, CDR3 DNA, CDR3 protein. A D gene is named only where the DNA matches it firmly. Expanded clones get a size class; other rows say once, few or many, or leave the size out.

d_call: TRBD1
v_call: TRBV6-5
j_call: TRBJ1-2
clone_size: NA
cdr3_nt: TGTGCCAGCACATGGGACAGGGCTACTTCCAGGGGCTACACCTTC
cdr3_aa: CASTWDRATSRGYTF

d_call: TRBD1
v_call: TRBV15
j_call: TRBJ1-1
clone_size: NA
cdr3_nt: TGTGCCACCAGCACCCGGACAGGGGGAGCTTTCTTT
cdr3_aa: CATSTRTGGAFF

d_call: NA
v_call: TRBV19
j_call: TRBJ2-3
clone_size: NA
cdr3_nt: TGTGCCAGTAGTCCCTATCTGAGGGTGGGTGGCACAGATACGCAGTATTTT
cdr3_aa: CASSPYLRVGGTDTQYF

d_call: NA
v_call: TRBV2
j_call: TRBJ1-6
clone_size: NA
cdr3_nt: TGTGCCAGCCGGACGCGGACGGGAGTCGATTCACCCCTCCACTTT
cdr3_aa: CASRTRTGVDSPLHF

d_call: NA
v_call: TRBV9
j_call: TRBJ1-2
clone_size: NA
cdr3_nt: TGTGCCAGCAGCCCAGGGCGAGCTAACTATGGCTACACCTTC
cdr3_aa: CASSPGRANYGYTF

d_call: NA
v_call: TRBV3-1/TRBV3-2
j_call: TRBJ1-6
clone_size: NA
cdr3_nt: TGTGCCAGCAGGAACTCAGGGGCAGTTAATTCACCCCTCCACTTT
cdr3_aa: CASRNSGAVNSPLHF

d_call: TRBD1
v_call: TRBV6-1
j_call: TRBJ1-2
clone_size: NA
cdr3_nt: TGTGCCAGCAGTGAACCGGGACAGGGGGCAGGTGGCTACACCTTC
cdr3_aa: CASSEPGQGAGGYTF

d_call: NA
v_call: TRBV7-9
j_call: TRBJ2-1
clone_size: NA
cdr3_nt: TGTGCCAGCACGAGAGGCTCCTACAATGAGCAGTTCTTC
cdr3_aa: CASTRGSYNEQFF

d_call: TRBD2
v_call: TRBV30
j_call: TRBJ2-3
clone_size: NA
cdr3_nt: TGTGCCTGGACCCTAGGACTAGCGGGGGGGTTCACAGATACGCAGTATTTT
cdr3_aa: CAWTLGLAGGFTDTQYF

d_call: NA
v_call: TRBV10-2
j_call: TRBJ1-1
clone_size: NA
cdr3_nt: TGCGCCAGCAGAGACACGATCGAAGCTTTCTTT
cdr3_aa: CASRDTIEAFF

d_call: NA
v_call: TRBV6-1
j_call: TRBJ1-5
clone_size: NA
cdr3_nt: TGTGCCAGCAGTGAAGATGGGGCGGAGAATCAGCCCCAGCATTTT
cdr3_aa: CASSEDGAENQPQHF

d_call: NA
v_call: TRBV19
j_call: TRBJ1-5
clone_size: once
cdr3_nt: TGTGTCAGTGGTCGGGACACTTATAGCAATCAGCCCCAGCATTTT
cdr3_aa: CVSGRDTYSNQPQHF

d_call: NA
v_call: TRBV18
j_call: TRBJ2-7
clone_size: NA
cdr3_nt: TGTGCCAGCTCACTGCCGAGCTCCTACGAGCAGTACTTC
cdr3_aa: CASSLPSSYEQYF

d_call: NA
v_call: TRBV2
j_call: TRBJ1-2
clone_size: once
cdr3_nt: TGTGCCAGCAGTATACGGGACACGGAAGGCTACACCTTC
cdr3_aa: CASSIRDTEGYTF

d_call: TRBD1
v_call: TRBV19
j_call: TRBJ1-6
clone_size: NA
cdr3_nt: TGTGCCAGTAGTACAGGGGGAAGTCCTAATTCACCCCTCCACTTT
cdr3_aa: CASSTGGSPNSPLHF

d_call: TRBD2
v_call: TRBV5-4
j_call: TRBJ2-1
clone_size: NA
cdr3_nt: TGTGCCAGCAGCTTGGAACGCGCTAGCGGGGTTGAGCAGTTCTTC
cdr3_aa: CASSLERASGVEQFF

d_call: TRBD2
v_call: TRBV27
j_call: TRBJ2-5
clone_size: NA
cdr3_nt: TGTGCCAGCAGTACACCGGGACTAGCGGGGGGGACCCAGTACTTC
cdr3_aa: CASSTPGLAGGTQYF

d_call: NA
v_call: TRBV12-3/TRBV12-4
j_call: TRBJ1-2
clone_size: once
cdr3_nt: TGTGCCAGCAGTTTTCGGGATAACTATGGCTACACCTTC
cdr3_aa: CASSFRDNYGYTF

d_call: NA
v_call: TRBV28
j_call: TRBJ1-2
clone_size: NA
cdr3_nt: TGTGCCAGCAGTTTAAGTCGGCCAGGCTATGGCTACACCTTC
cdr3_aa: CASSLSRPGYGYTF

d_call: TRBD1
v_call: TRBV28
j_call: TRBJ1-2
clone_size: NA
cdr3_nt: TGTGCCAGCAGTTTGGACAGGGGCTATGGCTACACCTTC
cdr3_aa: CASSLDRGYGYTF

d_call: NA
v_call: TRBV30
j_call: TRBJ1-5
clone_size: NA
cdr3_nt: TGTGCCTGGAGTGTGCGGAAAAATCAGCCCCAGCATTTT
cdr3_aa: CAWSVRKNQPQHF

d_call: NA
v_call: TRBV10-2
j_call: TRBJ1-1
clone_size: NA
cdr3_nt: TGCGCCAGCGGTGGGTATCGACGTAGCATGAACACTGAAGCTTTCTTT
cdr3_aa: CASGGYRRSMNTEAFF

d_call: NA
v_call: TRBV3-1/TRBV3-2
j_call: TRBJ1-1
clone_size: NA
cdr3_nt: TGTGCCAGCAGCCCGGGGGAGGGGCGAACTGAAGCTTTCTTT
cdr3_aa: CASSPGEGRTEAFF

d_call: TRBD1
v_call: TRBV6-5
j_call: TRBJ1-2
clone_size: once
cdr3_nt: TGTGCCAGCAGTATTATGAGGGACAGGGGCTATGGCTACACCTTC
cdr3_aa: CASSIMRDRGYGYTF

d_call: TRBD1
v_call: TRBV5-1
j_call: TRBJ1-4
clone_size: NA
cdr3_nt: TGCGCCAGCAGCTTAACAGGGGAGAATGAAAAACTGTTTTTT
cdr3_aa: CASSLTGENEKLFF

d_call: TRBD1
v_call: TRBV4-1
j_call: TRBJ1-4
clone_size: few
cdr3_nt: TGCGCCAGCAGCCAAGATAGGAGACAGGGGTGGACTAATGAAAAACTGTTTTTT
cdr3_aa: CASSQDRRQGWTNEKLFF

d_call: TRBD2
v_call: TRBV11-3
j_call: TRBJ2-1
clone_size: NA
cdr3_nt: TGTGCCAGCAGCCCGGATGGGACTAGTTATTACAATGAGCAGTTCTTC
cdr3_aa: CASSPDGTSYYNEQFF

d_call: NA
v_call: TRBV7-9
j_call: TRBJ2-7
clone_size: NA
cdr3_nt: TGTGCCAGCAGCTTCGGGGAAGTAGGCTACGAGCAGTACTTC
cdr3_aa: CASSFGEVGYEQYF

d_call: NA
v_call: TRBV6-5
j_call: TRBJ1-2
clone_size: NA
cdr3_nt: TGTGCCAGCAGTTACAGCCGGGAGCGTTATATGGGCTACACCTTC
cdr3_aa: CASSYSRERYMGYTF

d_call: NA
v_call: TRBV3-1/TRBV3-2
j_call: TRBJ1-1
clone_size: NA
cdr3_nt: TGTGCCAGCAGCCCGATTCAGGGCGGCGGCACTGAAGCTTTCTTT
cdr3_aa: CASSPIQGGGTEAFF

d_call: TRBD2
v_call: TRBV5-1
j_call: TRBJ2-2
clone_size: once
cdr3_nt: TGCGCCAGCAGCCGTGGGACTAGCAGGGGGTCCGGGGAGCTGTTTTTT
cdr3_aa: CASSRGTSRGSGELFF

d_call: TRBD1
v_call: TRBV3-1/TRBV3-2
j_call: TRBJ1-2
clone_size: NA
cdr3_nt: TGTGCCAGCAGCCAAGGCCCTTTACAGGGGGCGAGTGGCTACACCTTC
cdr3_aa: CASSQGPLQGASGYTF

d_call: TRBD1
v_call: TRBV12-3/TRBV12-4
j_call: TRBJ2-1
clone_size: NA
cdr3_nt: TGTGCCAGCAGTTTCAACAGGGGGAATGAGCAGTTCTTC
cdr3_aa: CASSFNRGNEQFF

d_call: TRBD1
v_call: TRBV5-6
j_call: TRBJ2-2
clone_size: NA
cdr3_nt: TGTGCCAGCAGTACGACAGGGGGCACCGGGGAGCTGTTTTTT
cdr3_aa: CASSTTGGTGELFF

d_call: NA
v_call: TRBV5-1
j_call: TRBJ1-2
clone_size: NA
cdr3_nt: TGCGCCAGCAGCCCCTCCCTTCGACAGATTGGCTATGGCTACACCTTC
cdr3_aa: CASSPSLRQIGYGYTF

d_call: TRBD2
v_call: TRBV4-1
j_call: TRBJ2-3
clone_size: NA
cdr3_nt: TGCGCCAGCAGCCAAGCGCCTAGCGGGGGGTCAGATACGCAGTATTTT
cdr3_aa: CASSQAPSGGSDTQYF

d_call: NA
v_call: TRBV14
j_call: TRBJ1-6
clone_size: few
cdr3_nt: TGTGCCAGCAGCCAAGATTTCCAATCACCCCTCCACTTT
cdr3_aa: CASSQDFQSPLHF

d_call: NA
v_call: TRBV10-2
j_call: TRBJ2-3
clone_size: few
cdr3_nt: TGCGCCAGCAATAGACCGGGGTTAGATACGCAGTATTTT
cdr3_aa: CASNRPGLDTQYF

d_call: TRBD1
v_call: TRBV5-8
j_call: TRBJ1-1
clone_size: NA
cdr3_nt: TGTGCCAGCAGCCTGAGGCAGGACAGGGCGGCGGCTTTCTTT
cdr3_aa: CASSLRQDRAAAFF

d_call: TRBD1
v_call: TRBV19
j_call: TRBJ1-6
clone_size: NA
cdr3_nt: TGTGCCAGTAGTGTCGAAAACAGGGGCACCTATAATTCACCCCTCCACTTT
cdr3_aa: CASSVENRGTYNSPLHF

d_call: NA
v_call: TRBV10-2
j_call: TRBJ2-5
clone_size: once
cdr3_nt: TGCGCCAGCGGGGAGGAGACCCAGTACTTC
cdr3_aa: CASGEETQYF

d_call: NA
v_call: TRBV7-8
j_call: TRBJ2-7
clone_size: NA
cdr3_nt: TGTGCCAGCGGGGAACTAGCCAGCTCCTACGAGCAGTACTTC
cdr3_aa: CASGELASSYEQYF